This TCR beta chain was recovered during a study of monozygotic twins with cystic fibrosis. Study summary: With about 16 PCR cycles, barcoded libraries came from around 3 micrograms of fragmented DNA. Findings and limits, study-wide: J usage was most co-twin-similar in 8 of 16 pairs, V in 13. Clonality was generally low (median roughly 0.01), higher in the most severe patients. Shared CDR3 numbers were not associated with age, concordance or severity.

With respect to this clone: What it binds is not known.

Only in-frame clones appear in the TCRdb table, and some are missing; sequencing was by immunoSEQ multiplex PCR. The sample holds about 20,000 clones, roughly nine tenths seen once. CDR1 SGHAT and CDR2 FQNNGV come from the germline V gene. The CDR3 consists of 16 residues. V lost 1 base, J lost 4 bases, and 15 bases lay in between. The chain combines TRBV11-2 with TRBJ2-3; D might be TRBD1 (5 bases). The receptor's source is a girl aged 2 to 10 with cystic fibrosis. Sequencing input: blood. As DNA, the CDR3 is TGTGCCAGCAGCTTAGGGGCAGGGAATATCCCAGATACGCAGTATTTT. This codes for CASSLGAGNIPDTQYF.